Following are 10 T cell receptor beta chains from one sample sequenced in a study of cytomegalovirus exposure and HLA in healthy donors. PCR amplification relied on 60 Vbeta primers (plus 13 Jbeta primers). Method: immunoSEQ multiplex PCR; TCRdb's copy keeps in-frame clones and lacks some. The sample shows 160,000 or so clones, roughly 82% of them seen only once. The sequenced sample consisted of PBMCs. Receptors were obtained from a woman between 45 and 60 years old in good health and CMV-seropositive.

This clone showed up just once. The J gene is TRBJ2-1, the V gene TRBV28; possibly TRBD1 for D (5 bases). Germline CDR1 MDHEN, CDR2 SYDVKM. This CDR3 is 15 amino acids long. V was trimmed by 8 bases and J by 3 bases, leaving 17 bases between them. The DNA of the CDR3 is TGTGCCAGCTCTCCCTCAGGCAGGGACTACAATGAGCAGTTCTTC. Encoded protein: CASSPSGRDYNEQFF.

This clone has only one observation. The chain links TRBV6-5 to TRBJ1-6, with D unclear. Germline lookup yields CDR1 MNHEY and CDR2 SVGAGI. This CDR3 spans 14 amino acids. V was trimmed by 1 base and J by 7 bases, leaving 8 bases between them. The CDR3 reads CASSYFQRNSPLHF. In nucleotides, the CDR3 is TGTGCCAGCAGTTACTTCCAGCGGAATTCACCCCTCCACTTT.

V gene TRBV30 combines with J gene TRBJ1-2, with D possibly being TRBD1 (5 bases). This CDR3 comprises 13 residues. The V end lost 3 bases, the J end lost 7 bases, and 15 bases lay between the germline ends. Germline CDR1 is GTSNPN and CDR2 is SVGIG (reference sequence). This CDR3 reads CAWSGGRGGGYTF. The CDR3 coding sequence is TGTGCCTGGAGCGGGGGTAGGGGAGGTGGCTACACCTTC.

This clone was seen only a few times. CDR3: CASSRMGLAGNEQYF. CDR3 DNA: TGCGCCAGCAGCCGGATGGGACTAGCGGGGAACGAGCAGTACTTC. The chain has TRBV4-3 and TRBJ2-7; 13 bases are shared with TRBD2. V lost 4 bases, J lost 5 bases, and 5 bases stayed unmatched. The CDR3 runs 15 residues. Germline lookup yields CDR1 LGHNA and CDR2 YSLEER.

The rearrangement links TRBV6-5 to TRBJ2-2, with D unresolved. Looked up from germline, CDR1 is MNHEY and CDR2 is SVGAGI. The CDR3 contains 15 residues. V was cut by 2 bases and J by 6 bases, with 13 bases left in between. CDR3 bases: TGTGCCAGCAGTTACACCGCCTGGGCGCCCGGGGAGCTGTTTTTT. This translates into CASSYTAWAPGELFF.

V gene TRBV6-5 combines with J gene TRBJ2-5; 15 bases are shared with TRBD2. Judging by the DNA end, TRBJ2-7 fits better; the J call may be wrong. Germline V gives CDR1 MNHEY, CDR2 SVGAGI. The CDR3 covers 15 residues. The CDR3 is CASSGLAGGHYEQYF. CDR3 DNA: TGTGCCAGCAGTGGACTAGCGGGGGGGCACTACGAGCAGTACTTC.

Points on this clone: Germline and junction disagree at one end, which may indicate a read error. The chain is built from TRBV7-9 and TRBJ1-2; no definite D call. This CDR3 comprises 13 residues. Germline V gives CDR1 SEHNR, CDR2 FQNEAQ (reference sequence). This CDR3 is CSSSLGSYLGYTF. Here the CDR3 DNA reads TGTTCCAGCAGCCTCGGGTCATACTTGGGCTACACCTTC.

This chain connects TRBV9 to TRBJ2-6; 8 bases are shared with TRBD1. J gave up 2 bases and V 0 bases, and 7 bases lay outside the gene matches. The CDR3 contains 18 residues. Germline assignment: CDR1 SGDLS and CDR2 YYNGEE. CDR3 bases: TGTGCCAGCAGCGTAGCTCCGACAGGGGCGACTGGGGCCAACGTCCTGACTTTC. As protein: CASSVAPTGATGANVLTF.

This chain links TRBV28 with TRBJ1-5; the D is unclear. CDR3 size: 15 residues. Germline lookup yields CDR1 MDHEN and CDR2 SYDVKM. Trimming shortened V by 6 bases and J by 3 bases, and 15 bases separated the two germline ends. CDR3 amino acids: CASSRGPSFNQPQHF. The CDR3 bases are TGTGCCAGCAGCAGAGGGCCCTCCTTCAATCAGCCCCAGCATTTT.

The rearrangement links TRBV2 to TRBJ1-1, with TRBD1 identical over 9 bases. CDR1 is SNHLY, CDR2 FYNNEI, per germline. This CDR3 spans 15 amino acids. Trimming took 6 bases from V and 8 from J; bases not matched to a gene: 13. As DNA, the CDR3 is TGTGCCAGCAGATTGGACAGGGGACCTTTTGAGGAAGCTTTCTTT. Its translation: CASRLDRGPFEEAFF.